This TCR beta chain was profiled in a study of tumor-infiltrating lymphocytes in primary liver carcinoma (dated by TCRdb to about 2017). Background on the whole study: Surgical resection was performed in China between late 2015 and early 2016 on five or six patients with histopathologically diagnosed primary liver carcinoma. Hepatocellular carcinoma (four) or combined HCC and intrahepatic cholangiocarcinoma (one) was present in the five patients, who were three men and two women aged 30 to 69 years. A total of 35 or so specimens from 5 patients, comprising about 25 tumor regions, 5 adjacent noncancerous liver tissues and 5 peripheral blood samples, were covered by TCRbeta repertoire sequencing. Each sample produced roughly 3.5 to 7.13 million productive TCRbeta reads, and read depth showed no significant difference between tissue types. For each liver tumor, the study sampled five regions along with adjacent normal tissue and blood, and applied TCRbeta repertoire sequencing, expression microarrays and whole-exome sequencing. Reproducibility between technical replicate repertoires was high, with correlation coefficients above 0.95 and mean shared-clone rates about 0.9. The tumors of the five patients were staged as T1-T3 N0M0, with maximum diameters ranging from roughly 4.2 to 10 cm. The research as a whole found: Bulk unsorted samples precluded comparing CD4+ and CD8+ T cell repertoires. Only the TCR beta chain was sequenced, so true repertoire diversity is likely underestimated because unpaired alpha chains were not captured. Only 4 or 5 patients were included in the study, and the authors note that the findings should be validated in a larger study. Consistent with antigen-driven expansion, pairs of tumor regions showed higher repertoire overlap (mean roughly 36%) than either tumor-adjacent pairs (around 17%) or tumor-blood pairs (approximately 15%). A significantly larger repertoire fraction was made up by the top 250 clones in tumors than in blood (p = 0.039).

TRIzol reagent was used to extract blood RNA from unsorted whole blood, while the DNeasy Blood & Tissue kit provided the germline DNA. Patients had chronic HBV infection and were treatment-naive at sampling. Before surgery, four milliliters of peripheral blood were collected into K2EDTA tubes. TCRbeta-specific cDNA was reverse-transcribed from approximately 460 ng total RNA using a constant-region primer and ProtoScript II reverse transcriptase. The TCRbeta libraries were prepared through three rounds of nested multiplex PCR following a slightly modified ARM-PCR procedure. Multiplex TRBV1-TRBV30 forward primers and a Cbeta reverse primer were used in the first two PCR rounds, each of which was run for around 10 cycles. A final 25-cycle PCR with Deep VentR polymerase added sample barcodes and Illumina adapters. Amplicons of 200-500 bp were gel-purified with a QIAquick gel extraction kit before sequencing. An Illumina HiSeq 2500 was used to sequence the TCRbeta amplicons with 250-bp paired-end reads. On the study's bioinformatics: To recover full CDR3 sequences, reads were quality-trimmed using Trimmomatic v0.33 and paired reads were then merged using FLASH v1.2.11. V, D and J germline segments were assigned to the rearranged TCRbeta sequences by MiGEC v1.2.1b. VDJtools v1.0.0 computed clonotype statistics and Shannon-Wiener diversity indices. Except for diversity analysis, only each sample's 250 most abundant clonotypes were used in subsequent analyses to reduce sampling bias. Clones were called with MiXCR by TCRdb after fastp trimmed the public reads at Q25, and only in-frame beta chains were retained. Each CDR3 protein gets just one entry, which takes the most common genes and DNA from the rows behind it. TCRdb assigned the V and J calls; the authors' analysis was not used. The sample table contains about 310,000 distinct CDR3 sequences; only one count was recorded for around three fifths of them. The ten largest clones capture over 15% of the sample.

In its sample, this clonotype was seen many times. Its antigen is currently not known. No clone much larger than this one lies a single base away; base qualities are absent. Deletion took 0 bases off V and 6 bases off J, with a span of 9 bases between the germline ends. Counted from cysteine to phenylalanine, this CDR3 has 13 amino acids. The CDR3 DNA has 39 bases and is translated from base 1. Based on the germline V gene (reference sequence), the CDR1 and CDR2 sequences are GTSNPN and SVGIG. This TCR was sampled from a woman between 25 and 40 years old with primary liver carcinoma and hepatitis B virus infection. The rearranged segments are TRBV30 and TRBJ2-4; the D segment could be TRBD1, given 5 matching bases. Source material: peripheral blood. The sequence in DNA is TGTGCCTGGAGTGTACAGGTGGTAAACATTCAGTACTTC. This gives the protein CAWSVQVVNIQYF.